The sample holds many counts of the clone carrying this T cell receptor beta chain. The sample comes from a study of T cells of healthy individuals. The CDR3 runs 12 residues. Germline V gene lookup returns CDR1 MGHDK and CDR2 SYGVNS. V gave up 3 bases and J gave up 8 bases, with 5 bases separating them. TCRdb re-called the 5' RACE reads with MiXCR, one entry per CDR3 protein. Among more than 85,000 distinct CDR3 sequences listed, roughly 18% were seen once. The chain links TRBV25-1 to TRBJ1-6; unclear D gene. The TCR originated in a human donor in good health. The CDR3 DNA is TGTGCCAGCAGTGATGGGGATTCACCCCTCCACTTT. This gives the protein CASSDGDSPLHF.